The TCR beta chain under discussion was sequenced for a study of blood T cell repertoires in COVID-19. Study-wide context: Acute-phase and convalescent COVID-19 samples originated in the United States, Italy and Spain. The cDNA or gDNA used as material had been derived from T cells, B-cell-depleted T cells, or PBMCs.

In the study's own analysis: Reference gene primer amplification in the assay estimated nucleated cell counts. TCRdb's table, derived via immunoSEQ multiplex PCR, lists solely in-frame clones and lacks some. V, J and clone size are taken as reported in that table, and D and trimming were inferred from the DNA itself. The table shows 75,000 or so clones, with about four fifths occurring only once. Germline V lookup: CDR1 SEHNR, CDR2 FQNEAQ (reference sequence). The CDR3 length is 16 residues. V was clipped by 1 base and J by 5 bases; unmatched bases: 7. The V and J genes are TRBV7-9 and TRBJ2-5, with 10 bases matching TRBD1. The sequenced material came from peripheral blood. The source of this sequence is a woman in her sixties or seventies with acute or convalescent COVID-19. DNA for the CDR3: TGTGCCAGCAGCTTAGGAGACAGGGGGCTGCGGGAGACCCAGTACTTC. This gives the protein CASSLGDRGLRETQYF.